These T cell receptor beta chains were read from a single sample in a study of CD8+ T cells in alopecia areata. Generated by immunoSEQ multiplex PCR, the TCRdb table keeps only in-frame clones and is missing some. The data show 150,000 to 190,000 clones, around 55% seen once. Material: CD8+ T cells sorted from blood, obtained at week 0. The receptors come from a human donor with alopecia areata. Both conserved end residues are part of each CDR3. D genes are given only for firm matches. Rows give clone size only sometimes, using once, few, many, or a class for an expanded clone.

J gene | V gene | clone size | D gene | CDR3 DNA | CDR3 protein
TRBJ1-2 | TRBV29-1 | once | TRBD1 | TGCAGCGTTCCCGGGACAGCAAATGGCTACACCTTC | CSVPGTANGYTF
TRBJ2-5 | TRBV13 | . | TRBD1 | TGTGCCAGCAGCTCCGTGGGACAGGGAGAAGAGACCCAGTACTTC | CASSSVGQGEETQYF
TRBJ1-2 | TRBV7-8 | . | . | TGTGCCAGCAGCTTATCGGTAGCGGTGGGTTTAAATGGCTACACCTTC | CASSLSVAVGLNGYTF
TRBJ1-1 | TRBV7-8 | . | . | TGTGCCAGCAGCTTAGAAACAGGGTTTGGCACTGAAGCTTTCTTT | CASSLETGFGTEAFF
TRBJ2-2 | TRBV29-1 | few | . | TGCAGCGTTGAAGATCCCGAAATACAAAACACCGGGGAGCTGTTTTTT | CSVEDPEIQNTGELFF
TRBJ2-1 | TRBV7-6 | . | TRBD2 | TGTGCCAGCAGCCCAGCGGGGGGGCTGGATGAGCAGTTCTTC | CASSPAGGLDEQFF
TRBJ1-4 | TRBV30 | . | . | TGTGCCTGGAGCGCGGCCCTTTATGAAAAACTGTTTTTT | CAWSAALYEKLFF
TRBJ1-1 | TRBV13 | . | TRBD1 | TGTGCCAGCAGCGCACGGGACAGGGTCACTGAAGCTTTCTTT | CASSARDRVTEAFF
TRBJ1-6 | TRBV30 | once | . | TGTGCCTGGGACCAGGACTCCTATAATTCACCCCTCCACTTT | CAWDQDSYNSPLHF
TRBJ2-7 | TRBV29-1 | . | . | TGCAGCGTTTACAGAAAAAACGAGCAGTACTTC | CSVYRKNEQYF
TRBJ2-2 | TRBV28 | . | . | TGTGCCAGCAGTTTGACAGGGAACACCGGGGAGCTGTTTTTT | CASSLTGNTGELFF
TRBJ1-2 | TRBV6-6 | . | . | TGTGCCAGCAGTCCGCGGGACAAGTATGGCTACACCTTC | CASSPRDKYGYTF
TRBJ1-1 | TRBV2 | . | . | TGTGCCAGCAGGTCGAACACTGAAGCTTTCTTT | CASRSNTEAFF
TRBJ2-4 | TRBV15 | few | TRBD2 | TGTGCCACCAGCATAACTAGCGGGAAGGCCAAAAACATTCAGTACTTC | CATSITSGKAKNIQYF
TRBJ1-1 | TRBV5-1 | . | . | TGCGCCAGCAGCTTGGACGACAGAATGAACACTGAAGCTTTCTTT | CASSLDDRMNTEAFF
TRBJ2-3 | TRBV15 | once | . | TGTGCCACCAGCAGAGATTCGGTAGATACGCAGTATTTT | CATSRDSVDTQYF
TRBJ1-6 | TRBV27 | . | . | TGTGCCAGCTGGGCAGCGCCCAATTCACCCCTCCACTTT | CASWAAPNSPLHF
TRBJ2-7 | TRBV29-1 | . | . | TGCAGCGTTGAAGCTGAAGTTGAGCAGTACTTC | CSVEAEVEQYF
TRBJ1-6 | TRBV11-2 | . | . | TGTGCCAGCAGCCCTTCGTCTTCACCCCTCCACTTT | CASSPSSSPLHF
TRBJ1-5 | TRBV9 | . | TRBD1 | TGTGCCAGCGGGCACAGGGGGCGGGTAGAACAGCCCCAGCATTTT | CASGHRGRVEQPQHF
TRBJ2-6 | TRBV29-1 | few | . | TGCAGCGCCAACTCTGGGGCCAACGTCCTGACTTTC | CSANSGANVLTF
TRBJ1-2 | TRBV4-1 | . | . | TGCGCCAGCAGCCTAGGGGGAGATGGCTACACCTTC | CASSLGGDGYTF
TRBJ2-7 | TRBV4-1 | . | . | TGCGCCAGCAGCCAAGACTTACAGGAAACCTACGAGCAGTACTTC | CASSQDLQETYEQYF
TRBJ1-6 | TRBV29-1 | . | . | TGCAGCGCCCCAGAGCGTGATAATTCACCCCTCCACTTT | CSAPERDNSPLHF
TRBJ2-7 | TRBV7-8 | . | . | TGTGCCAGCAGCCCTTCTACCTACGAGCAGTACTTC | CASSPSTYEQYF
TRBJ2-2 | TRBV13 | . | . | TGTGCCAGCAGCCCCTCCACTGGCACCGGGGAGCTGTTTTTT | CASSPSTGTGELFF
TRBJ1-1 | TRBV25-1 | . | . | TGTGCCAGCAGTGCCAAGGCTTATAGGAACACTGAAGCTTTCTTT | CASSAKAYRNTEAFF
TRBJ2-6 | TRBV5-1 | . | . | TGCGCCAGCAGCTTGGATCTGTCTGGGGCCAACGTCCTGACTTTC | CASSLDLSGANVLTF
TRBJ2-2 | TRBV29-1 | . | . | TGCAGCGTTGAACAGGGAAACGGGGAGCTGTTTTTT | CSVEQGNGELFF
TRBJ2-1 | TRBV30 | . | TRBD2 | TGTGCCTCGGGGACTAGCGGGGGCGAGCAGTTCTTC | CASGTSGGEQFF
TRBJ2-3 | TRBV7-9 | . | . | TGTGCCAGCAGCTTAGCGATTGTGCAGGCTCCGCAGTATTTT | CASSLAIVQAPQYF
TRBJ1-2 | TRBV5-1 | . | TRBD1 | TGCGCCAGCAGCTTGGAAGGGACAGCACAAGGGCACTATGGCTACACCTTC | CASSLEGTAQGHYGYTF
TRBJ1-5 | TRBV6-5 | . | TRBD1 | TGTGCCAGCTCAGATGGACAGGGAAATCAGCCCCAGCATTTT | CASSDGQGNQPQHF
TRBJ2-4 | TRBV2 | . | . | TGTGCCAGCAGCGGACCCGGACTGACCTTAGCCAAAAACATTCAGTACTTC | CASSGPGLTLAKNIQYF
TRBJ1-1 | TRBV29-1 | . | . | TGCAGCGTTGAAGATCCGGCAAGGTCGAACACTGAAGCTTTCTTT | CSVEDPARSNTEAFF
TRBJ2-3 | TRBV13 | . | . | TGTGCCAGCAGCTTACCTGGTGGGGGCACAGATACGCAGTATTTT | CASSLPGGGTDTQYF
TRBJ1-2 | TRBV4-3 | . | . | TGCGCCAGCAGCCAAGAATGGTTTTCTAACTATGGCTACACCTTC | CASSQEWFSNYGYTF
TRBJ2-7 | TRBV13 | . | . | TGTGCCAGCCACGCGGCCCAGAGCCCCTACGAGCAGTACTTC | CASHAAQSPYEQYF
TRBJ2-3 | TRBV5-1 | . | . | TGCGCCAGCAGCCTACTGACAGCTAGCACAGATACGCAGTATTTT | CASSLLTASTDTQYF
TRBJ1-1 | TRBV29-1 | . | . | TGCAGCGTTGAGGGGAGCACTGAAGCTTTCTTT | CSVEGSTEAFF
TRBJ2-7 | TRBV30 | . | . | TGTGCCTGGAGTGTTTTAGCTGGTGAGCAGTACTTC | CAWSVLAGEQYF
TRBJ2-1 | TRBV9 | many | TRBD2 | TGTGCCAGCAGCGGACCTAGCGGGGGAGCCTACAATGAGCAGTTCTTC | CASSGPSGGAYNEQFF
TRBJ1-1 | TRBV9 | . | TRBD1 | TGTGCCAGCAGCGCCGACGGGACAGTTAACACTGAAGCTTTCTTT | CASSADGTVNTEAFF
TRBJ2-5 | TRBV13 | few | . | TGTGCCAGCGGAATAAGCAGGGAGACCCAGTACTTC | CASGISRETQYF
TRBJ1-2 | TRBV6-5 | few | TRBD1 | TGTGCCAGCAGTTTGGACAGGGGACGTGGCTACACCTTC | CASSLDRGRGYTF
TRBJ2-1 | TRBV4-3 | . | . | TGCGCCAGCAGCCAAGAGGGAGGATTCAACAATGAGCAGTTCTTC | CASSQEGGFNNEQFF
TRBJ2-5 | TRBV29-1 | few | TRBD2 | TGCAGCACCGGGGTACCCAGCGGGGGAGAGACCCAGTACTTC | CSTGVPSGGETQYF
TRBJ2-6 | TRBV9 | . | . | TGTGCCAGCAGCCTCCCTGGGGCCAACGTCCTGACTTTC | CASSLPGANVLTF
TRBJ1-1 | TRBV20-1 | . | . | TGCAGTGCTGAGAATTATGGTGAAGCTTTCTTT | CSAENYGEAFF
TRBJ2-7 | TRBV7-6 | . | . | TGTGCCAGCAGCCAGAGGGGGATGGGCGGCTACGAGCAGTACTTC | CASSQRGMGGYEQYF
TRBJ1-2 | TRBV29-1 | . | . | TGCAGCGTTGCTCGGCCGGATGGCTACACCTTC | CSVARPDGYTF
TRBJ1-2 | TRBV9 | . | TRBD1 | TGTGCCAGCAGTCCAGGGGGCTATGGCTACACCTTC | CASSPGGYGYTF
TRBJ2-7 | TRBV27 | . | . | TGTGCCAGCAGGGGGGTCTCCTCTTGGGAGCAGTACTTC | CASRGVSSWEQYF
TRBJ2-1 | TRBV6-4 | few | TRBD2 | TGTGCCAGCAGTGACTCGACTAGCGGGGGGTTAAATGAGCAGTTCTTC | CASSDSTSGGLNEQFF
TRBJ2-3 | TRBV2 | few | TRBD2 | TGTGCCGCCTGGACTAGCGGGGGGCCCGAAAGCACAGATACGCAGTATTTT | CAAWTSGGPESTDTQYF
TRBJ2-1 | TRBV5-4 | few | TRBD1 | TGTGCCAGCAGCCCGGTCGGGACAGCTGACCAGTTCTTC | CASSPVGTADQFF